This section outlines one TCR beta chain sequence together with its context. Its target antigen remains unknown. Base-call qualities are not available, and no considerably larger clone is one nucleotide away. The data are from a study of OX40 agonist ivuxolimab in advanced cancers. Describing the broader study: Ivuxolimab was an agonistic, fully human IgG2 monoclonal antibody directed against OX40 (CD134), a costimulatory receptor. Intravenous ivuxolimab was administered to patients every 2 weeks at six dose levels: 0.01, 0.1, 0.3, 1.5, 3 and 10 mg/kg. In the dose-escalation cohort, 65% to 85% of patients were male, and the mean age was 60 years with a range of roughly 23 to 79. Of the roughly 53 patients in dose escalation, some 19 had hepatocellular carcinoma, roughly 15 had melanoma, 9 had renal cell carcinoma and 9 had head and neck cancer. The paper reports the monotherapy dose-escalation portion (N = 52 patients) of the phase I ivuxolimab trial. Prior anti-PD-1, anti-PD-L1 or anti-CTLA-4 therapy was permitted, and checkpoint inhibitors had been received by roughly 40% of dose-escalation patients. Peripheral TCRbeta sequencing was intended to test whether TCR sequence diversity was altered and clonal T-cell expansion was caused by ivuxolimab. Three dose-escalation patients achieved partial responses, one with hepatocellular carcinoma and two with cutaneous melanoma.

The trial excluded patients who had a history of autoimmune disease or were on systemic immunosuppression. Peripheral blood for TCR sequencing was drawn from every dose cohort at baseline, at cycle 4 day 1 and at cycle 7 day 1. The samples were drawn from a first-in-human, open-label, multicenter phase I dose-escalation trial of ivuxolimab. The trial enrolled adults with locally advanced or metastatic head and neck squamous cell, hepatocellular, melanoma or renal cell carcinoma. Before TCR sequencing, CD4+ and CD8+ T cells were separately sorted from peripheral blood. Overall study outcomes, separate from this receptor: After ivuxolimab, CD8+ T cells had more expanded clones than CD4+ T cells on average. Which antigens the clonally expanded peripheral T cells were specific for was not determined. Low levels of normalized T-cell clonal expansion were also seen in some nonresponding patients. In partial responders in the 0.1-3.0 mg/kg groups, normalized peripheral clonal expansion was found to be among the lowest, especially among CD8+ T cells. At doses of 0.1 to 3.0 mg/kg, clonal expansion of both CD4+ and CD8+ blood T cells was observed from baseline to week 6.

For sequencing of the TCRbeta CDR3 region, genomic DNA was extracted from the sorted cells. TCRbeta CDR3 regions were sequenced using the immunoSEQ Assay. What TCRdb holds here is the immuneACCESS table cut down to in-frame rearrangements. Part of the clones is not present; checked against another copy, under half of the missing clones reflect an unresolved V gene, and the others are unexplained. This sample comprises roughly 120,000 clones, around 93% of them detected only once. The top ten clones comprise roughly 0.85% of the sample. The CDR3 holds 13 amino acids from the cysteine to the phenylalanine. CDR3 DNA is the only sequence kept; it has 39 bases, read in frame from the first base. V loses 2 bases, J loses 1 base, and the germline ends lie 6 bases apart. Via the germline V gene, CDR1 is SGHRS and CDR2 YFSETQ.

This clonotype originated in an adult with an advanced solid tumor such as melanoma, head and neck, liver or kidney cancer. The sequencing used CD4+ or CD8+ T cells sorted from blood, collected in a trial of the OX40 agonist ivuxolimab. The chain is assembled from TRBV5-1 and TRBJ2-5, with no reliable assignment of the D segment. The CDR3 here reads CASSFSPQETQYF. The nucleotide sequence is TGCGCCAGCAGCTTTTCCCCCCAAGAGACCCAGTACTTC.